The 14 T cell receptor beta chains below all came from one sample that was sequenced in a study of T cells after yellow fever vaccination. One entry per CDR3 protein results from TCRdb running MiXCR on the 5' RACE reads. Among about 150,000 distinct CDR3 sequences listed, 5.5% to 7.5% were seen once. Specimen: CD4+ T cells sorted from PBMCs, collected on the day of the first yellow fever vaccination. The receptor source for this set is a man younger than 35 who received the YFV17D yellow fever vaccine.

Many counts were recorded for this clonotype. This chain connects TRBV7-2 to TRBJ2-5; a weak D match, TRBD2 (7 bases). The ends were cut back, 2 bases at V and 5 bases at J, with 21 bases in the middle. There are 17 residues in the CDR3. Germline V gives CDR1 SGHTA, CDR2 FQGNSA. The CDR3 is CASSLRARGGPTETQYF. Written as DNA, the CDR3 is TGTGCCAGCAGCTTAAGGGCTAGGGGGGGGCCAACGGAGACCCAGTACTTC.

This clonotype was found a few times. The V call is TRBV5-1, the J call TRBJ1-1; D is unclear. V was cut by 5 bases and J by 1 base, with 9 bases left in between. Germline V CDR1 and CDR2: SGHRS, YFSETQ. This CDR3 spans 13 amino acids. CDR3 sequence: CASSPQKNTEAFF. The CDR3 DNA is TGCGCCAGCAGTCCTCAGAAGAACACTGAAGCTTTCTTT.

This clonotype was counted at least ten times. DNA of the CDR3: TGTGCCAGCAGCTTGGGGGGCGCGGTGGAGACCCAGTACTTC. Protein: CASSLGGAVETQYF. V is TRBV5-6 and J is TRBJ2-5; TRBD1 might be the D (5 bases). V lost 0 bases and J 5 bases, leaving 11 bases between the germline ends. From germline, CDR1 is SGHDT and CDR2 YYEEEE. This CDR3 region has 14 residues. Together with reference TRBV5-6 and TRBJ2-5, the CDR3 gives the full variable domain: DAGVTQSPTHLIKTRGQQVTLRCSPKSGHDTVSWYQQALGQGPQFIFQYYEEEERQRGNFPDRFSGHQFPNYSSELNVNALLLGDSALYLCASSLGGAVETQYFGPGTRLLVL.

This clonotype was observed at least ten times. The gene calls are TRBV5-1 and TRBJ1-3; D is perhaps TRBD1 (5 bases). With 1 base removed from V and 3 bases from J, the gap between germline ends came to 8 bases. CDR1 SGHRS and CDR2 YFSETQ come from the germline V gene. This CDR3 spans 14 amino acids. CDR3 region: CASSLLDSGNTIYF. The DNA of the CDR3 is TGCGCCAGCAGCTTGCTTGACAGTGGAAACACCATATATTTT.

This clonotype came up many times. V is TRBV7-6 and J is TRBJ1-3; D is uncertain. V dropped 1 base and J dropped 0 bases, with 7 bases sitting between them. The CDR3 extends over 15 amino acids. CDR1 and CDR2 (germline): SGHVS, FNYEAQ. The CDR3 bases are TGTGCCAGCAGCTTAGAGCGGGGCTCTGGAAACACCATATATTTT. This sequence encodes CASSLERGSGNTIYF.

This clonotype was observed at least ten times. The chain joins TRBV5-4 to TRBJ1-1; D is perhaps TRBD1 (6 bases). Germline CDR1 SGHNT, CDR2 YYREEE (reference sequence). Trimming removed 9 bases at V and 4 bases at J, with 19 bases between. This CDR3 comprises 14 residues. Written as DNA, the CDR3 is TGTGCCACCGGCGGGCAGGGGTCGGTCACTGAAGCTTTCTTT. Translated, it gives CATGGQGSVTEAFF.

This clonotype was seen a handful of times. J is TRBJ2-5 and V is TRBV20-1, with D possibly TRBD1 on 6 matching bases. Trimming stripped 0 bases from V and 0 bases from J, with 11 bases between. This CDR3 spans 15 amino acids. CDR1 is DFQATT, CDR2 SNEGSKA, per germline (reference sequence). The CDR3 here is CSARDRYRDQETQYF. CDR3 DNA sequence: TGCAGTGCTAGAGACCGATACAGGGACCAAGAGACCCAGTACTTC.

The chain carries TRBV5-1 and TRBJ2-1; 11 nucleotides agree with TRBD2. J lost 1 base, V lost 0 bases, and 6 bases had no gene match. The CDR3 is 18 residues long. Germline values: CDR1 SGHRS, CDR2 YFSETQ. The CDR3, as DNA: TGCGCCAGCAGCTTGGGAGGCCTAGCGGGGGGTTCCTACAATGAGCAGTTCTTC. Translated: CASSLGGLAGGSYNEQFF.

The genes are TRBV7-2 and TRBJ2-5, with D possibly matching TRBD1 (5 bases). V lost 7 bases to trimming and J lost 4 bases, with 13 bases between them. Germline CDR1 SGHTA, CDR2 FQGNSA. This CDR3 spans 13 amino acids. The CDR3 reads CASTPRVSETQYF. The CDR3 DNA follows: TGTGCCAGCACGCCCAGGGTTTCAGAGACCCAGTACTTC.

This clonotype showed up many times. The chain carries TRBV28 and TRBJ2-7, with a tentative D call TRBD1 (5 bases). This CDR3 has 14 residues. The V end was cut by 3 bases, the J end by 3 bases, with 12 bases between. Germline CDR1 and CDR2: MDHEN and SYDVKM. CDR3 sequence: CASSFQGAHYEQYV. In DNA, the CDR3 is TGTGCCAGCAGTTTTCAAGGGGCCCACTACGAGCAGTACGTC.

The table lists this clonotype with many counts. J is TRBJ2-5 and V is TRBV25-1; tentatively, D is TRBD2 (7 bases). The length of the CDR3 is 15 residues. V was trimmed by 3 bases and J by 5 bases, leaving 16 bases between them. CDR1 is MGHDK, CDR2 SYGVNS, per germline. CDR3 residues: CASSEWGGVDETQYF. The DNA of the CDR3 is TGTGCCAGCAGTGAGTGGGGGGGCGTTGATGAGACCCAGTACTTC.

This clonotype was observed many times. The CDR3 loop is CASSPTGQETQYF. For the CDR3, the DNA is TGTGCCAGCAGCCCGACAGGCCAAGAGACCCAGTACTTC. The V call is TRBV4-2, the J call TRBJ2-5; the D gene is possibly TRBD1 (6 bases). Trimming stripped 4 bases from V and 1 base from J, with 7 bases between. The CDR3 is made up of 13 amino acids. Germline CDR1 and CDR2: LGHNA and YNFKEQ.

This clonotype was seen more than once but under ten times. V gene TRBV10-3 combines with J gene TRBJ1-1, with unresolved D. The germline CDR1 and CDR2 sequences are ENHRY and SYGVKD. This CDR3 is 12 amino acids long. Trimming cost V 5 bases and J 11 bases, with 15 bases left between them. The CDR3, as DNA: TGTGCCATCAGTCCGGAGGGCCCAAGGGCTTTCTTT. This translates into CAISPEGPRAFF.

Turning to this clonotype: Its ends do not fully match the called genes, so a read error is possible. The CDR3 bases are TGTGCCGGCAGACCTCTGGGACAGGGGTCCTACGAGCAGTACTTC. Amino acids: CAGRPLGQGSYEQYF. V usage is TRBV6-2 or TRBV6-3 and J usage is TRBJ2-7; TRBD1 matches at 10 bases. CDR3 length: 15 amino acids. CDR1 and CDR2 (germline): MNHEY, SVGEGT.